The clone carrying this TCR beta chain was observed a few times. Time point noted: newly diagnosed GD, antithyroid drugs for less than 3 months. PBMCs were the source of the RNA used for TCR sequencing. Building the TCR beta libraries relied on iRepertoire HTBI primers, and CDR3 regions underwent Arm-PCR. TCRdb reprocessed the multiplex PCR reads via MiXCR and lists one record per CDR3 protein. Here the sample spans more than 400,000 distinct CDR3 sequences, 16% being singletons. The CDR3 is 15 residues long. V lost 4 bases to trimming and J lost 0 bases; unmatched junction nucleotides: 2. Germline CDR1 reads SGHRS; CDR2 reads YFSETQ. This entry belongs to a study of regulatory T cells in long-lasting Graves disease. These data were also reused for a study on T cells in Graves' hyperthyroidism and ophthalmopathy.

This sequence originates from a woman in her thirties with Graves disease. This sample comprised peripheral blood mononuclear cells (PBMCs), obtained at new diagnosis, from a patient treated with antithyroid drugs. The chain is built from TRBV5-1 and TRBJ2-2, with 8 bases that match TRBD1. The CDR3 coding sequence is TGCGCCAGCAGCGGGGGACAGGCGAACACCGGGGAGCTGTTTTTT. It encodes CASSGGQANTGELFF. Using reference TRBV5-1 and TRBJ2-2 for the parts outside the CDR3, the full variable domain is KAGVTQTPRYLIKTRGQQVTLSCSPISGHRSVSWYQQTPGQGLQFLFEYFSETQRNKGNFPGRFSGRQFSNSRSEMNVSTLELGDSALYLCASSGGQANTGELFFGEGSRLTVL.